Following are 12 T cell receptor beta chains from one sample sequenced in a study of blood T cell repertoires in COVID-19. This table comes from immunoSEQ multiplex PCR, and its TCRdb copy is limited to in-frame clones, with some not included. This table has approximately 200,000 clones, about 81% appearing once. The specimen was PBMCs or T cells enriched from blood (not recorded which). The receptor source for this set is a man between 35 and 55 years old who had recovered from COVID-19.

J is TRBJ2-7 and V is TRBV29-1; possible D gene TRBD1, 5 bases. In germline, CDR1 is SQVTM, CDR2 ANQGSEA. The V end lost 5 bases, the J end lost 7 bases, and 12 bases lay between the germline ends. The length of the CDR3 is 11 residues. In DNA, the CDR3 is TGCAGCGTTCATGGGGCTGGGGAGCAGTACTTC. Protein sequence: CSVHGAGEQYF.

This clone came up a few times. The chain carries TRBV6-5 and TRBJ2-7; 8 bases align to TRBD1. Germline V gene data show CDR1 as MNHEY and CDR2 as SVGAGI. Trimming at V came to 6 bases and at J to 2 bases, leaving 9 bases not matched to a gene. CDR3 length: 15 residues. In DNA, the CDR3 is TGTGCCAGCAGGTCTCGGGGGACAGGAGCCTACGAGCAGTACTTC. Amino acid sequence: CASRSRGTGAYEQYF.

This clone was seen only once. CDR3 region: CASSLGTSGGYSYEQYF. DNA of the CDR3: TGCGCCAGCAGCTTGGGGACTAGCGGGGGGTACTCCTACGAGCAGTACTTC. The J gene is TRBJ2-7, the V gene TRBV5-1; TRBD2 aligns across 14 bases. This CDR3 contains 17 residues. CDR1 is SGHRS, CDR2 YFSETQ, per germline. With V trimmed by 0 bases and J by 0 bases, 2 bases remained unmatched.

The rearrangement joins TRBV7-2 to TRBJ2-1; TRBD2 matches at 7 bases. V shed 7 bases and J 8 bases; nucleotides not matched to a gene: 11. The CDR3 spans 14 residues. Germline loops: CDR1 SGHTA, CDR2 FQGNSA. The CDR3 DNA follows: TGTGCCAGCACTCCCGGACTAGTGGTGGATGAGCAGTTCTTC. Amino acid sequence: CASTPGLVVDEQFF.

J is TRBJ1-1 and V is TRBV6-5, with 7 bases fitting TRBD1. The CDR3 spans 15 residues. With 5 bases clipped from V and 5 bases from J, the junction kept 11 bases outside the gene matches. Germline V gene lookup returns CDR1 MNHEY and CDR2 SVGAGI. Here the CDR3 DNA reads TGTGCCAGCAGTAGAACCTACAGGGGTGCGACTGAAGCTTTCTTT. It yields the protein CASSRTYRGATEAFF.

The rearrangement joins TRBV3-1 (or the pseudogene TRBV3-2) to TRBJ1-2, with D uncertain. This CDR3 is 11 amino acids long. The germline gives CDR1 LGHDT, CDR2 YNNKEL (reference sequence). The V end was cut by 4 bases, the J end by 8 bases, with 8 bases between. CDR3 sequence: CASSRSGGYTF. DNA of the CDR3: TGTGCCAGCAGCCGAAGCGGGGGCTACACCTTC.

This clone was counted between two and nine times. The rearrangement uses TRBV6-1 and TRBJ1-1; D is undetermined. This CDR3 spans 13 amino acids. Germline CDR1 is MNHNS and CDR2 is SASEGT. V gave up 3 bases and J gave up 1 base, with 6 bases separating them. In DNA form, the CDR3 reads TGTGCCAGCAGTGAGGCGGAGAACACTGAAGCTTTCTTT. This gives the protein CASSEAENTEAFF.

This chain links TRBV5-4 with TRBJ2-7; possibly TRBD1 for D (6 bases). Per the germline V gene, CDR1 is SGHNT and CDR2 is YYREEE (reference sequence). This CDR3 has 12 residues. V gave up 9 bases and J gave up 2 bases, with 12 bases separating them. Here the CDR3 reads CATGTSAYEQYF. CDR3 DNA: TGTGCCACCGGGACAAGCGCCTACGAGCAGTACTTC.

This chain connects TRBV5-1 to TRBJ1-6, with 11 bases matching TRBD1. The V gene end was trimmed by 4 bases and the J gene end by 12 bases; junction bases not matched to a gene: 12. CDR1 is SGHRS, CDR2 YFSETQ, per germline. The CDR3 sequence is 16 residues long. CDR3 in amino acids: CASSTGQGAVVEPLHF. CDR3 bases: TGCGCCAGCAGCACCGGACAGGGGGCGGTTGTTGAACCCCTCCACTTT.

This clone was counted a single time. The chain uses TRBV19 and TRBJ2-7, with 9 bases lining up with TRBD1. V dropped 3 bases and J dropped 2; count of bases not matched to a gene: 5. Germline V gene sequence: CDR1 LNHDA, CDR2 SQIVND (reference sequence). The CDR3 spans 15 residues. The CDR3 protein is CASSIGTGTTYEQYF. The CDR3 DNA reads TGTGCCAGTAGTATTGGGACAGGGACAACCTACGAGCAGTACTTC.

This clone appeared a few times. This chain links TRBV29-1 with TRBJ1-1, with D perhaps matching TRBD1 (6 bases). This CDR3 has 13 amino acids. Deletions cut 5 bases from V and 3 bases from J, with 13 bases between. The germline V gene has CDR1 SQVTM and CDR2 ANQGSEA. DNA for the CDR3: TGCAGCGTTCAGGGGTTCGCGGACACTGAAGCTTTCTTT. It yields the protein CSVQGFADTEAFF.

This chain connects TRBV30 to TRBJ2-3, with 7 positions matching TRBD2. Germline CDR1 and CDR2: GTSNPN and SVGIG (reference sequence). V was pared by 1 base and J by 9 bases, with 4 bases of the junction left unmatched. CDR3 length equals 12 residues. The DNA for the CDR3 is TGTGCCTGGAGTGGGGGGGAGGGGACGCAGTATTTT. This codes for CAWSGGEGTQYF. The variable domain in full, completed from reference TRBV30 and TRBJ2-3, reads SQTIHQWPATLVQPVGSPLSLECTVEGTSNPNLYWYRQAAGRGLQLLFYSVGIGQISSEVPQNLSASRPQDRQFILSSKKLLLSDSGFYLCAWSGGEGTQYFGPGTRLTVL.